These 12 T cell receptor beta chains were sequenced from one sample in a study of T cell changes during pregnancy in multiple sclerosis. Sequencing was performed with immunoSEQ multiplex PCR; in TCRdb, only in-frame clones are kept and a portion is missing. The sample has about 36,000 clones; under 95% are singletons. Sequenced here: CD4+ T cells from peripheral blood mononuclear cells, sampled after pregnancy. The source of these receptors is a female donor with multiple sclerosis, enrolled in a pregnancy study.

This chain uses TRBV7-2 with TRBJ1-2, with D possibly TRBD1 on 5 matching bases. Germline values: CDR1 SGHTA, CDR2 FQGNSA. There are 14 residues in the CDR3. With 1 base removed from V and 4 bases from J, the gap between germline ends came to 10 bases. CDR3 sequence reads: CASSLDGASYGYTF. The CDR3, as DNA: TGTGCCAGCAGCTTAGATGGGGCCAGCTATGGCTACACCTTC.

This clone was seen only once. The chain uses TRBV7-9 and TRBJ2-5; TRBD1 matches 11 bases. The CDR3 length is 15 residues. The germline gives CDR1 SEHNR, CDR2 FQNEAQ (reference sequence). Trimming took 3 bases from V and 4 from J; bases not matched to a gene: 4. CDR3 in DNA: TGTGCCAGCAGCTTGGGGACAGGGGGTCTAGAGACCCAGTACTTC. Translated: CASSLGTGGLETQYF. The whole variable domain, remainder taken from reference TRBV7-9 and TRBJ2-5, is DTGVSQNPRHKITKRGQNVTFRCDPISEHNRLYWYRQTLGQGPEFLTYFQNEAQLEKSRLLSDRFSAERPKGSFSTLEIQRTEQGDSAMYLCASSLGTGGLETQYFGPGTRLLVL.

CDR3 sequence reads: CASKNRDREDEQYF. The CDR3 nucleotides are TGTGCCAGTAAGAATAGAGACAGGGAGGACGAGCAGTACTTC. This chain joins TRBV19 and TRBJ2-7, with a tentative D call TRBD1 (7 bases). V was clipped by 7 bases and J by 5 bases, with 18 bases between them. Looked up from germline, CDR1 is LNHDA and CDR2 is SQIVND (reference sequence). This CDR3 has 14 amino acids.

This clone was found once. This sequence joins TRBV12-5 and TRBJ1-5; 10 positions agree with TRBD1. The V gene's germline CDR1 is LGHNT and CDR2 FRNRAP. V lost 10 bases to trimming and J lost 3 bases; unmatched junction nucleotides: 3. The CDR3 is 13 residues long. In nucleotides, the CDR3 is TGTGCTACCGGGACAGGGGTCAATCAGCCCCAGCATTTT. The encoded protein is CATGTGVNQPQHF.

V and J are TRBV6-5 and TRBJ2-7; 12 bases are a match to TRBD1. Germline V lookup: CDR1 MNHEY, CDR2 SVGAGI. V lost 4 bases to trimming and J lost 6 bases; unmatched junction nucleotides: 7. The CDR3 contains 15 residues. Here the CDR3 DNA reads TGTGCCAGCAGTTCCTCGGGGACAGGGGGCCGCGAGCAGTACTTC. It encodes CASSSSGTGGREQYF.

The chain joins TRBV2 to TRBJ2-3, with D tentatively TRBD2 (5 bases). CDR3 size: 13 residues. Germline V CDR1 and CDR2: SNHLY, FYNNEI. Trimming pared 6 bases from V and 4 bases from J, leaving 11 bases between. CDR3 sequence: CASRGTGADTQYF. CDR3 in DNA: TGTGCCAGCAGGGGAACCGGGGCAGATACGCAGTATTTT.

The CDR3 region has the DNA TGTGCCAGTAGTATAGGCCCGACAGGGAACTACTATGGCTACACCTTC. As protein: CASSIGPTGNYYGYTF. The rearrangement joins TRBV19 to TRBJ1-2, with 7 bases fitting TRBD1. Germline trimming cut 1 base from V and 3 bases from J; bases unmatched to any gene: 8. CDR1 and CDR2 from the germline V gene are LNHDA and SQIVND (reference sequence). The CDR3 is 16 amino acids.

A single count supports this clone. The genes are TRBV5-1 and TRBJ1-5; 7 positions match TRBD1. The CDR3 is 17 residues long. Germline CDR1 and CDR2: SGHRS and YFSETQ. The V gene end was trimmed by 0 bases and the J gene end by 4 bases; junction bases not matched to a gene: 10. The CDR3: CASSLGQGDSRNQPQHF. CDR3 nucleotides: TGCGCCAGCAGCTTGGGACAGGGAGATTCTCGAAATCAGCCCCAGCATTTT.

V is TRBV5-1 and J is TRBJ2-7; the D gene is possibly TRBD1 (5 bases). CDR3 length equals 11 residues. V was shortened by 4 bases and J by 8 bases, with 10 bases between the two germline ends. Germline CDR1 SGHRS, CDR2 YFSETQ. The CDR3 nucleotides are TGCGCCAGCAGCGTCGACAGAAAGCAGTACTTC. This sequence encodes CASSVDRKQYF.

V and J are TRBV18 and TRBJ2-7; a possible D gene is TRBD1 (6 bases). V lost 8 bases, J lost 0 bases, and 17 bases lay in between. The CDR3 consists of 15 residues. Germline CDR1 is KGHSH and CDR2 is LQKENI. In DNA form, the CDR3 reads TGTGCCAGCAGAAAAGGGGACACTGGCTCCTACGAGCAGTACTTC. As protein: CASRKGDTGSYEQYF.

The V gene is TRBV7-9, the J gene TRBJ2-6; maybe TRBD2 (6 bases). V gave up 5 bases and J gave up 10 bases, with 18 bases separating them. This CDR3 spans 15 amino acids. Germline V gene data show CDR1 as SEHNR and CDR2 as FQNEAQ (reference sequence). This CDR3 is CASSPAGTGENVLTF. The CDR3 nucleotides are TGTGCCAGCAGCCCGGCCGGGACGGGGGAGAACGTCCTGACTTTC.

V and J are TRBV30 and TRBJ1-2, with D tentatively TRBD1 (5 bases). The CDR3 length is 13 residues. Germline V gene data show CDR1 as GTSNPN and CDR2 as SVGIG (reference sequence). V gave up 0 bases and J gave up 2 bases, with 7 bases separating them. This CDR3 is CAWSVGVNYGYTF. The CDR3 DNA sequence: TGTGCCTGGAGTGTAGGGGTCAACTATGGCTACACCTTC.